The rows below give T cell receptor beta chains drawn from one sample of a study of T-cell reconstitution after alpha-beta-depleted transplantation in children. One entry per CDR3 protein, called by TCRdb with MiXCR from the PCR reads. The table shows approximately 590,000 distinct CDR3 sequences, with about 11% occurring only once. Sequencing used PBMCs from the stem cell graft donor, obtained from the stem cell graft. These receptors were taken from a human donor who donated a stem cell graft to a child with acute myeloid leukemia. Both conserved end residues are part of each CDR3. The order of the fields is V gene, D gene, clone size, J gene, CDR3 protein, CDR3 DNA. D genes are given only for firm matches. Part of the rows lack a size; the others show once, few, many or a class for expanded clones.

>TRBV7-2|TRBD1|few|TRBJ1-2
CASSLAPGQSSLGYTF
TGTGCCAGCAGCTTAGCGCCGGGACAGAGTTCTCTTGGCTACACCTTC
>TRBV10-3|TRBD1|NA|TRBJ1-6
CAIRGTVEENSPLHF
TGTGCCATCAGAGGGACAGTCGAAGAAAATTCACCCCTCCACTTT
>TRBV11-2|NA|NA|TRBJ2-3
CASSTDGATQYF
TGTGCCAGCAGCACAGATGGCGCTACGCAGTATTTT
>TRBV20-1|TRBD2|many|TRBJ2-4
CSASLAGGANIQYF
TGCAGTGCTAGTCTAGCGGGCGGGGCAAACATTCAGTACTTC
>TRBV12-3/TRBV12-4|NA|NA|TRBJ1-5
CASSKDTPGQPQHF
TGTGCCAGCAGCAAGGACACACCGGGGCAGCCCCAGCATTTT
>TRBV6-1|NA|NA|TRBJ1-3
CASSLTFSGNTIYF
TGTGCCAGCAGTCTAACCTTCTCTGGAAACACCATATATTTT
>TRBV2|NA|few|TRBJ2-6
CASTYGSPSGANVLTF
TGTGCCAGCACCTACGGGTCCCCCTCTGGGGCCAACGTCCTGACTTTC
>TRBV9|NA|many|TRBJ2-1
CASSEPGIDEQFF
TGTGCCAGCAGCGAACCAGGAATCGATGAGCAGTTCTTC
>TRBV5-1|NA|NA|TRBJ2-3
CASSPWGEGDTDTQYF
TGCGCCAGCAGCCCCTGGGGAGAGGGGGACACAGATACGCAGTATTTT
>TRBV29-1|NA|few|TRBJ2-2
CSVKRVGETGELFF
TGCAGCGTTAAAAGGGTCGGAGAAACCGGGGAGCTGTTTTTT
>TRBV7-9|TRBD1|few|TRBJ1-6
CASSLPRQGSAPLHF
TGTGCCAGCAGCTTACCAAGACAGGGGAGCGCGCCCCTCCACTTT
>TRBV7-7|TRBD2|NA|TRBJ2-2
CASSLYPAGGPSTGELFF
TGTGCTAGCAGCTTATATCCAGCGGGAGGGCCGAGCACCGGGGAGCTGTTTTTT
>TRBV6-5|TRBD2|few|TRBJ2-3
CASRQGLAARGDTQYF
TGTGCCAGCAGGCAGGGACTAGCGGCTCGTGGAGATACGCAGTATTTT
>TRBV18|NA|NA|TRBJ2-3
CASSPPGPGRGDTQYF
TGTGCCAGCTCACCACCGGGGCCGGGCCGGGGAGATACGCAGTATTTT
>TRBV5-1|NA|few|TRBJ2-7
CASSIDQYEQYF
TGCGCCAGCAGCATCGACCAATACGAGCAGTACTTC
>TRBV20-1|NA|NA|TRBJ2-7
CSARVRDYEQYF
TGCAGTGCTAGAGTACGGGACTACGAGCAGTACTTC
>TRBV4-3|TRBD2|NA|TRBJ2-7
CASSQDWLAGVTDEQYF
TGCGCCAGCAGCCAAGATTGGCTAGCGGGAGTTACAGACGAGCAGTACTTC
>TRBV5-1|NA|few|TRBJ2-1
CASSSDKPSYNEQFF
TGCGCCAGCAGCTCAGACAAGCCCTCCTACAATGAGCAGTTCTTC
>TRBV7-2|TRBD2|few|TRBJ2-3
CAGGLAGPDTQYF
TGTGCCGGGGGGTTAGCGGGGCCAGATACGCAGTATTTT
>TRBV20-1|NA|NA|TRBJ2-3
CSASGLLSADTQYF
TGCAGTGCTTCGGGACTTCTGAGTGCAGATACGCAGTATTTT
>TRBV12-3/TRBV12-4|TRBD2|many|TRBJ2-1
CASSRTSGSGAEQFF
TGTGCCAGCAGTCGGACTAGCGGGAGCGGGGCTGAGCAGTTCTTC
>TRBV28|TRBD2|few|TRBJ2-2
CASGGREFPGELFF
TGCGCCAGTGGCGGGCGGGAGTTTCCCGGGGAGCTGTTTTTT
>TRBV20-1|TRBD2|few|TRBJ2-1
CSARDLLAGAVYNEQFF
TGCAGTGCTAGAGATCTTTTAGCGGGAGCGGTCTACAATGAGCAGTTCTTC
>TRBV12-3/TRBV12-4|TRBD1|few|TRBJ2-5
CASSYRRDRGRETQYF
TGTGCCAGCAGCTACCGCCGGGACAGGGGGCGAGAGACCCAGTACTTC
>TRBV4-3|TRBD2|NA|TRBJ2-1
CASSQDPGTSGKGEQFF
TGCGCCAGCAGCCAAGACCCCGGGACTAGCGGGAAGGGTGAGCAGTTCTTC
>TRBV5-5|NA|NA|TRBJ2-3
CASSFSSTGTSSTDTQYF
TGTGCCAGCAGCTTCTCGTCGACAGGGACTTCTAGCACAGATACGCAGTATTTT
>TRBV20-1|TRBD2|few|TRBJ2-7
CSARTPGLAGGEQYF
TGCAGTGCTAGGACTCCGGGACTAGCGGGAGGCGAGCAGTACTTC
>TRBV5-1|TRBD1|few|TRBJ1-2
CASSLPRTGVSYGYTF
TGCGCCAGCAGCTTGCCCCGGACAGGAGTTTCTTATGGCTACACCTTC